One sample yielded the 5 T cell receptor beta chains listed below, sequenced in a study of breast tumors, draining lymph nodes, adjacent tissues. MiXCR, run by TCRdb on the multiplex PCR reads, gives a single entry per CDR3 protein. The sample consists of about 230,000 distinct CDR3 sequences, approximately 30% of them appearing once. Samples came from axillary lymph nodes draining the breast cancer. The sample taken for sequencing was axillary lymph node tissue. All receptors come from a female donor with breast cancer. Some clones in this sample may be carry-over from other donors' samples.

Concerning this clonotype: A much larger clone differs from this one at a single base, so this may be a read error. The V and J genes are TRBV9 and TRBJ2-1, with 7 bases that match TRBD2. The germline V gene has CDR1 SGDLS and CDR2 YYNGEE. This CDR3 is 15 amino acids long. CDR3 nucleotides: TGTGCCAGCAGCTCACCCCGGGACTACCACAATGAGCCGTTCTTC. Its translation is CASSSPRDYHNEPFF.

In DNA, the CDR3 is TGTGCCAGCAGAGCCTCAACTAATGAAAAACTGTTTTTT. It encodes CASRASTNEKLFF. J is TRBJ1-4 and V is TRBV14, with unresolved D. The V gene lost 6 bases and the J gene lost 0 bases, with 5 bases spanning the gap. CDR1 is SGHDN, CDR2 FVKESK, per germline. CDR3 length: 13 amino acids.

This clonotype was observed at least ten times. The genes are TRBV15 and TRBJ2-7; D possibly corresponds to TRBD2 (5 bases). The ends were cut back, 5 bases at V and 1 base at J, with 27 bases in the middle. Per germline, CDR1 LNHNV and CDR2 YYDKDF (reference sequence). CDR3 length: 19 residues. The CDR3 DNA is TGTGCCACCAGCGCTACTAGGAATTCTATGGACCTTTTGTCCTACGAGCAGTACTTC. This codes for CATSATRNSMDLLSYEQYF.

This clonotype was seen many times. In nucleotides, the CDR3 is TGCAGTGCTAGTGATAACTACGAGCAGTACTTC. It is translated as CSASDNYEQYF. V and J are TRBV20-1 and TRBJ2-7; unclear D gene. This CDR3 region has 11 residues. Per the germline V gene, CDR1 is DFQATT and CDR2 is SNEGSKA (reference sequence). The V end was cut by 3 bases, the J end by 3 bases, with 6 bases between.

Concerning this clonotype itself: A much larger clone is a single base away; this may be a read error. This likely comes from a read error, as the CDR3 has no conserved phenylalanine or tryptophan at its end. The chain links TRBV5-1 to TRBJ2-1; 7 nucleotides line up with TRBD2. The trim removed 3 bases at V and 5 bases at J, leaving 8 bases unmatched. The CDR3 contains 15 residues. The germline V gene encodes CDR1 SGHRS and CDR2 YFSETQ. CDR3 sequence: CASSSGGVGDNEQFL. The CDR3, as DNA: TGCGCCAGCAGCTCGGGGGGAGTTGGGGACAATGAGCAGTTCCTC.